This T cell receptor (beta chain) was identified in a study of identical twins. The CDR3 consists of 13 residues. Trimming took 4 bases from V and 7 from J, leaving 11 bases between them. TCRdb re-derived calls from the 5' RACE reads in MiXCR, one entry per CDR3 protein. The sample yields roughly 540,000 distinct CDR3 sequences, 22% seen once. This clonotype was recorded many times. These same records also appear under a second study, on T cells expressing NK-cell markers.

The V call is TRBV12-3 or TRBV12-4, the J call TRBJ1-5; a possible D gene is TRBD1 (6 bases). The source material was CD4+ T cells sorted from blood. The receptor was isolated from a woman younger than 30 in good health. DNA for the CDR3: TGTGCCAGCAGTTCAGGGGTCGTGCAGCCCCAGCATTTT. Protein sequence: CASSSGVVQPQHF.